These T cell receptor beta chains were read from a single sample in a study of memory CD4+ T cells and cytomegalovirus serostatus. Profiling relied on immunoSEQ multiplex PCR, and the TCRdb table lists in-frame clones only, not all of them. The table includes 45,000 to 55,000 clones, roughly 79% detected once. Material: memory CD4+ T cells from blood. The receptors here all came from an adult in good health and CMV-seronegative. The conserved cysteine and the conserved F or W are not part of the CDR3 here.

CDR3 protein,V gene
ASSQEQGEGSVH,TRBV4-2
ASRSDRGSNQPQH,TRBV7-2
ASSLGGTGEAF,TRBV5-4
ASTRKVNEKLF,TRBV6-6
ASSRDRNQPQH,TRBV18
ASSVSRANYGYT,TRBV9
ASVGNSNQPQH,TRBV2
ASSLTGRYGYT,TRBV7-2
ASSWTGLSVYEQY,TRBV6-5
ASSRQGMRSNQPQH,TRBV6-6
ASIKPRGSNQPQH,TRBV28
ASSLAGAYNSPLH,TRBV7-9
ASSPVPTGELF,TRBV6-1
ASSEEAGGVSIQY,TRBV2
ASSASGGWLNQPQH,TRBV9
ASREQVNGGYT,TRBV28
ASSLSSRYSNQPQH,TRBV27
ASSLDRWGEQY,TRBV11-3
ASSLEAGDGYT,TRBV5-8
ASSLAWGGTDTQY,TRBV7-9
ASSLNALREQY,TRBV7-2
ASSYRGISNQPQH,TRBV6-5
ASSRRAGTYGYT,TRBV27
AWSGSETQY,TRBV30
ASRQTGEYGYT,TRBV25-1
ASSPLRTGVSGELF,TRBV18
ASSSRQGPNTEAF,TRBV7-9
ASRSPGQGLAGELF,TRBV6-4
ASNLGTRSNQPQH,TRBV6-1
ATGQGRETQY,TRBV10-3
ASSSMGRGLQETQY,TRBV6-6
ASSLHPTGNTEAF,TRBV5-1
ASSLWATSSYEQY,TRBV28
ASSPSRPSKDTQY,TRBV4-3
ASTAGGLNYGYT,TRBV28
ASSLLGYSNQPQH,TRBV28
ASRDTGIGSETQY,TRBV2
ASSGTGRDYGYT,TRBV2
ASSNQGFGYT,TRBV2
ASSPPGGEVPGNTIY,TRBV18
ASRLPGSGSYEQY,TRBV28
ASSPTRLSNQPQH,TRBV21-1
ASSAGGAEAF,TRBV7-9
ASSLSLWGGAFEQF,TRBV27
ASSLSRQGAQY,TRBV7-2
ASSQDRGPGTGKGLNYGYT,TRBV4-3
ASSQLSGARGDYEQY,TRBV11-2
SVEGQMNTEAF,TRBV29-1
ASSLVGYDTEAF,TRBV5-4
ASRDRGSYNEQF,TRBV28